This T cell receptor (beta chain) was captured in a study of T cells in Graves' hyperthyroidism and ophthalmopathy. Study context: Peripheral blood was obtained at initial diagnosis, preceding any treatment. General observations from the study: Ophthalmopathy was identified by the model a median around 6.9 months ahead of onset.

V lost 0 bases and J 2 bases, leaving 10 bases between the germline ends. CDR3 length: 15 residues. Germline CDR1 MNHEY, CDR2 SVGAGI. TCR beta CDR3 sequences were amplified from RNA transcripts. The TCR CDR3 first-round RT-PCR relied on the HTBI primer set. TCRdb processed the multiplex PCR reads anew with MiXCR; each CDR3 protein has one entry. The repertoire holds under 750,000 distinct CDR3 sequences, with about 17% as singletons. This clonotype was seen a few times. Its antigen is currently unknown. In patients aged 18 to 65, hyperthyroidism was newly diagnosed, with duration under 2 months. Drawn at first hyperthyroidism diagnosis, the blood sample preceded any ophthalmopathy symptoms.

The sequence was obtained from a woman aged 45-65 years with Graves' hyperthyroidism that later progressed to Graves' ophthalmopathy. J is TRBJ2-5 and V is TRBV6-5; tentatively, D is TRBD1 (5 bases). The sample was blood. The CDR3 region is CASSYSRGGQETQYF. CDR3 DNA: TGTGCCAGCAGTTACTCTAGGGGCGGTCAAGAGACCCAGTACTTC.